This section outlines one T cell receptor beta chain sequence together with its context. Method: immunoSEQ multiplex PCR; TCRdb's copy keeps in-frame clones and lacks some. The table has about 55,000 clones, 93% seen once; the top ten hold 3.5% to 4.5%. The data derive from a study of T cell changes during pregnancy in multiple sclerosis. This clonotype originated in a female donor with multiple sclerosis, enrolled in a pregnancy study. Sequencing used CD8+ T cells from peripheral blood mononuclear cells, obtained in the second trimester of pregnancy.

The CDR3 reads CASSYSTAGGLDEQFF. The CDR3 region has the DNA TGTGCCAGCAGTTACTCGACAGCGGGAGGGCTGGATGAGCAGTTCTTC. The chain recombines TRBV6-5 with TRBJ2-1; TRBD2 matches at 10 bases. This CDR3 region has 16 residues. The V gene's germline CDR1 is MNHEY and CDR2 SVGAGI. V trimming: 0 bases; J trimming: 8 bases; junction bases outside the gene matches: 7.